These 21 T cell receptor beta chains were all obtained from the same sample, sequenced in a study of blood T cell repertoires in COVID-19. TCRdb's copy holds only in-frame clones and misses some; the assay was immunoSEQ multiplex PCR. The table includes 200,000 or so clones, about 89% detected once. Specimen: PBMCs or T cells enriched from blood (not recorded which). These receptors were collected from a woman aged 18-29 years who had recovered from COVID-19.

J is TRBJ2-4 and V is TRBV5-1; 7 bases are a match to TRBD2. V shed 0 bases and J 8 bases; nucleotides not matched to a gene: 5. The V gene's germline CDR1 is SGHRS and CDR2 YFSETQ. This CDR3 contains 14 residues. The CDR3 region has the DNA TGCGCCAGCAGCTTGGCGGGAAGCGGGGACATTCAGTACTTC. Protein: CASSLAGSGDIQYF.

This rearrangement joins TRBV11-2 to TRBJ2-1, with a possible D match to TRBD2 (6 bases). Between the trimmed V and J ends, which lost 5 bases and 0 bases, there was a span of 14 bases. The CDR3 consists of 16 residues. Germline V gene sequence: CDR1 SGHAT, CDR2 FQNNGV. In nucleotides, the CDR3 is TGTGCCAGCAGCCGCCGGGACTCGATCTCCTACAATGAGCAGTTCTTC. Translating gives CASSRRDSISYNEQFF.

This clone was observed a few times. The rearrangement uses TRBV3-1 (or the pseudogene TRBV3-2) and TRBJ1-1; 10 nucleotides line up with TRBD1. The CDR3 consists of 12 residues. Germline CDR1 is LGHDT and CDR2 is YNNKEL (reference sequence). J was trimmed by 9 bases and V by 6 bases; bases with no gene match: 4. CDR3 amino acids: CASSRQGAKAFF. In nucleotides, the CDR3 is TGTGCCAGCAGTCGACAGGGGGCTAAAGCTTTCTTT.

The chain is built from TRBV28 and TRBJ1-6, with D unclear. The V gene's germline CDR1 is MDHEN and CDR2 SYDVKM. CDR3 size: 12 residues. V was clipped by 2 bases and J by 13 bases, with 9 bases between them. For the CDR3, the DNA is TGTGCCAGCAGTTTAATGGGCCGCCCCCTCCACTTT. Translation gives CASSLMGRPLHF.

V and J are TRBV9 and TRBJ2-3; TRBD2 matches at 7 bases. Trimming at V came to 6 bases and at J to 4 bases, leaving 5 bases not matched to a gene. This CDR3 is built from 13 residues. Germline-derived CDR1 and CDR2 are SGDLS and YYNGEE. This chain's CDR3 is CASNAGVADTQYF. CDR3 DNA: TGTGCCAGCAACGCGGGGGTAGCAGATACGCAGTATTTT.

The genes are TRBV5-1 and TRBJ2-3; 7 nucleotides agree with TRBD1. Trimming removed 6 bases from V and 8 bases from J; junction bases left unmatched: 9. Germline CDR1 reads SGHRS; CDR2 reads YFSETQ. This CDR3 is 13 amino acids long. The CDR3 here is CASNPLGGGTQYF. In DNA form, the CDR3 reads TGCGCCAGCAACCCACTAGGGGGCGGTACGCAGTATTTT.

The chain is built from TRBV13 and TRBJ2-5; possibly TRBD1 for D (5 bases). Trimming removed 2 bases from V and 5 bases from J, with 9 bases in between. CDR1 PRHDT and CDR2 FYEKMQ come from the germline V gene (reference sequence). This CDR3 is built from 13 residues. The CDR3 DNA sequence: TGTGCCAGCAGCTTAAGGGGCTTGGAGACCCAGTACTTC. Residues: CASSLRGLETQYF. Looking up the rest from reference TRBV13 and TRBJ2-5 gives the full variable domain: AAGVIQSPRHLIKEKRETATLKCYPIPRHDTVYWYQQGPGQDPQFLISFYEKMQSDKGSIPDRFSAQQFSDYHSELNMSSLELGDSALYFCASSLRGLETQYFGPGTRLLVL.

The J gene is TRBJ1-5, the V gene TRBV27; a weak D match, TRBD1 (6 bases). Per the germline V gene, CDR1 is MNHEY and CDR2 is SMNVEV (reference sequence). Trimming removed 6 bases at V and 6 bases at J, with 12 bases between. CDR3 length: 13 residues. CDR3 bases: TGTGCCAGCAGCCATACAGGGTTTCAGCCCCAGCATTTT. Encoded protein: CASSHTGFQPQHF.

The chain recombines TRBV19 with TRBJ1-1, with no clear D. The CDR3 runs to 14 residues. V was trimmed by 7 bases and J by 6 bases, leaving 18 bases between them. Germline V gene sequence: CDR1 LNHDA, CDR2 SQIVND (reference sequence). CDR3 sequence: CASIRETGKPEAFF. The CDR3 bases are TGTGCCAGTATAAGGGAGACCGGCAAACCTGAAGCTTTCTTT. The whole variable domain, filled in from reference TRBV19 and TRBJ1-1, reads DGGITQSPKYLFRKEGQNVTLSCEQNLNHDAMYWYRQDPGQGLRLIYYSQIVNDFQKGDIAEGYSVSREKKESFPLTVTSAQKNPTAFYLCASIRETGKPEAFFGQGTRLTVV.

V and J are TRBV27 and TRBJ1-2; 11 nucleotides align to TRBD1. V lost 6 bases, J lost 8 bases, and 14 bases stayed unmatched. This CDR3 spans 16 amino acids. CDR1 is MNHEY, CDR2 SMNVEV, per germline (reference sequence). The DNA of the CDR3 is TGTGCCAGCAGAGATTCCGACCCGGGACAGGGGGGGGGCTACACCTTC. This sequence encodes CASRDSDPGQGGGYTF.

J is TRBJ1-4 and V is TRBV28; no firm D call. Germline assignment: CDR1 MDHEN and CDR2 SYDVKM. The length of the CDR3 is 15 residues. Trimming took 6 bases from V and 0 from J, leaving 11 bases between them. CDR3 sequence reads: CASSHSSATNEKLFF. The CDR3 nucleotides read TGTGCCAGCAGCCACTCCAGCGCAACTAATGAAAAACTGTTTTTT.

The chain is built from TRBV2 and TRBJ2-7, with TRBD1 matching 9 bases. J lost 6 bases, V lost 10 bases, and 7 bases had no gene match. There are 12 residues in the CDR3. Germline loops: CDR1 SNHLY, CDR2 FYNNEI. CDR3 DNA sequence: TGTGCCATCCGGGGACAGGGTGCCGAGCAGTACTTC. Protein product: CAIRGQGAEQYF. Full variable domain (rest looked up from reference TRBV2 and TRBJ2-7): EPEVTQTPSHQVTQMGQEVILRCVPISNHLYFYWYRQILGQKVEFLVSFYNNEISEKSEIFDDQFSVERPDGSNFTLKIRSTKLEDSAMYFCAIRGQGAEQYFGPGTRLTVT.

The V and J genes are TRBV21-1 and TRBJ2-3; whether TRBD2, the table's D call, matches the DNA was not checked. TRBV21-1 has pseudogene status. This CDR3 has 17 residues. The CDR3 loop is CASLPRTSGGDTDTQYF. In nucleotides, the CDR3 is TGTGCCAGCCTTCCCCGGACTAGCGGGGGCGACACAGATACGCAGTATTTT.

This chain's CDR3 is CASSPQAFYNSPLHF. Here the CDR3 DNA reads TGTGCCAGCAGCCCACAGGCGTTCTATAATTCACCCCTCCACTTT. The rearrangement uses TRBV11-2 and TRBJ1-6; D might be TRBD1 (5 bases). Between the trimmed V and J ends, which lost 5 bases and 3 bases, there was a span of 11 bases. This CDR3 contains 15 residues. Looked up from germline, CDR1 is SGHAT and CDR2 is FQNNGV.

Turning to this clone: Within the sample, other DNA sequences also encode this same CDR3. The chain recombines TRBV25-1 with TRBJ1-6, with 10 bases identical to TRBD1. Germline V gene sequence: CDR1 MGHDK, CDR2 SYGVNS. The trim removed 3 bases at V and 10 bases at J, leaving 3 bases unmatched. The CDR3 totals 14 residues. The CDR3 coding sequence is TGTGCCAGCAGTGAGGGGACAGGGGTATCACCCCTCCACTTT. This encodes CASSEGTGVSPLHF.

This chain links TRBV11-1 with TRBJ2-3; 9 bases map to TRBD1. The V segment lost 5 bases and the J segment 3 bases; nucleotides outside the gene matches: 3. CDR3 length: 14 residues. CDR1 and CDR2 (germline): SGHAT, FQDESV (reference sequence). This chain's CDR3 is CASSGTGSTDTQYF. The CDR3 DNA follows: TGTGCCAGCAGCGGGACAGGGAGTACAGATACGCAGTATTTT.

V and J are TRBV27 and TRBJ2-2; D is undetermined. V was trimmed by 3 bases and J by 1 base, leaving 6 bases between them. The length of the CDR3 is 14 residues. CDR1 is MNHEY and CDR2 is SMNVEV in the germline V gene (reference sequence). Written as DNA, the CDR3 is TGTGCCAGCAGTTTGGGCCAGAACACCGGGGAGCTGTTTTTT. Translation: CASSLGQNTGELFF.

The rearrangement links TRBV12-1 to TRBJ1-5; TRBD1, the table's D call, was not compared with the DNA. TRBV12-1 is tagged as a pseudogene. The CDR3 is 15 residues long. CDR3 in DNA: TGTGCCAGCAGGCAGGACAGGTTGGGCAATCAGCCCCAGCATTTT. Its protein product is CASRQDRLGNQPQHF.

The chain couples TRBV6-5 to TRBJ1-1; tentative D call: TRBD1 (6 bases). CDR1 and CDR2 from the germline V gene are MNHEY and SVGAGI. V dropped 5 bases and J dropped 6 bases, with 13 bases sitting between them. CDR3 size: 13 residues. The CDR3 loop reads CASSKNRAAEAFF. The CDR3, as DNA: TGTGCCAGCAGTAAAAACAGGGCTGCTGAAGCTTTCTTT.

The rearrangement joins TRBV9 to TRBJ2-7; 7 bases are shared with TRBD2. The CDR3 loop spans 16 amino acids. Germline CDR1 SGDLS, CDR2 YYNGEE. V trimming: 0 bases; J trimming: 6 bases; junction bases outside the gene matches: 12. In nucleotides, the CDR3 is TGTGCCAGCAGCGTAGGCGGGACTACCGACGTAGTCGAGCAGTACTTC. It is translated as CASSVGGTTDVVEQYF.

The V and J genes are TRBV19 and TRBJ1-4; a weak D match, TRBD1 (6 bases). Trimming removed 10 bases from V and 10 bases from J, with 22 bases in between. Germline CDR1 is LNHDA and CDR2 is SQIVND (reference sequence). There are 14 residues in the CDR3. CDR3 DNA: TGTGCCATCGAGTCTGGGGGCGCATCGGGAAAACTGTTTTTT. Its translation is CAIESGGASGKLFF.